This TCR beta chain emerged from a study of prognosis after radiotherapy for stage I lung cancer. Study-wide context: With stereotactic body radiotherapy, no patient received any concurrent therapy.

The CDR3 runs 16 residues. With V trimmed by 4 bases and J by 7 bases, 11 bases remained unmatched. Germline V gene lookup returns CDR1 KGHDR and CDR2 SFDVKD. At least ten counts were recorded for this clonotype. Collection of peripheral blood, in a volume of about 5.4 milliliters, was performed at each of two time points. The genomic DNA TCR beta CDR3 region underwent two rounds of multiplex PCR. First-round PCR, the initial amplification, used primers specific to each TRBV and TRBJ gene. TCRdb reanalysed the multiplex PCR reads using MiXCR and keeps one entry per CDR3 protein. The profile covers under 20,000 distinct CDR3 sequences, with around 41% appearing a single time and about two fifths taken by the ten largest.

The sequencing here drew on PBMCs, taken before or after stereotactic body radiation therapy (not recorded which). This chain joins TRBV24-1 and TRBJ2-1; 8 bases are shared with TRBD1. This sequence originates from a donor over 45 with non-small cell lung cancer. The CDR3 DNA follows: TGTGCCACCAGTGAACCGTTTGGGACAGGTTATAATGAGCAGTTCTTC. This sequence encodes CATSEPFGTGYNEQFF.